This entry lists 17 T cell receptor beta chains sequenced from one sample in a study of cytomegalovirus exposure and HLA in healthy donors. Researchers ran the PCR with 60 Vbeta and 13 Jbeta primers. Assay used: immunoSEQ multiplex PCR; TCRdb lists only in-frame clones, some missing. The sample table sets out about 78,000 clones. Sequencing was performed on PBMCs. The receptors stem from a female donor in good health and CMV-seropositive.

In DNA form, the CDR3 reads TGTGCCAGCAGTTTATGGCTAGCGGGGGGATCTAGCACAGATACGCAGTATTTT. It encodes CASSLWLAGGSSTDTQYF. The V call is TRBV28, the J call TRBJ2-3, with TRBD2 matching over 11 bases. Germline V gives CDR1 MDHEN, CDR2 SYDVKM. V gave up 0 bases and J gave up 0 bases; unmatched junction bases: 5. The CDR3 runs 18 residues.

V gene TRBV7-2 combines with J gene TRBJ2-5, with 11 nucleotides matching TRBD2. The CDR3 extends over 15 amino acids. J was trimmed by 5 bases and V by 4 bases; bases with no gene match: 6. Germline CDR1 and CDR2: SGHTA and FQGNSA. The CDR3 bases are TGTGCCAGCAGCTCCTACGCTAGCGGGGGGGAGACCCAGTACTTC. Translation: CASSSYASGGETQYF.

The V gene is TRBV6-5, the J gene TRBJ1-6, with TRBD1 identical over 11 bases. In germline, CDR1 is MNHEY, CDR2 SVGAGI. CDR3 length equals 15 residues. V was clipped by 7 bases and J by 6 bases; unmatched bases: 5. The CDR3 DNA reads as TGTGCCAGCAATTCCGGGACAGGGGGTAATTCACCCCTCCACTTT. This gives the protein CASNSGTGGNSPLHF.

The CDR3 reads CASSFSGNLEAFF. As DNA, the CDR3 is TGTGCCAGCAGTTTTTCAGGTAACCTCGAAGCTTTCTTT. This sequence joins TRBV27 and TRBJ1-1; D not certain. The CDR3 extends over 13 amino acids. Germline V gene sequence: CDR1 MNHEY, CDR2 SMNVEV (reference sequence). V shed 3 bases and J shed 8 bases, with 13 bases lying between them.

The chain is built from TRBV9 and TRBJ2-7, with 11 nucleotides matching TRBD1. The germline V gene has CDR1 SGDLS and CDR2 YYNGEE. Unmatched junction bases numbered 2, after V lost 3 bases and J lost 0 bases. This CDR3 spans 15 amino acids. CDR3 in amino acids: CASSGGTGGSYEQYF. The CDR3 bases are TGTGCCAGCAGCGGAGGGACAGGGGGCTCCTACGAGCAGTACTTC.

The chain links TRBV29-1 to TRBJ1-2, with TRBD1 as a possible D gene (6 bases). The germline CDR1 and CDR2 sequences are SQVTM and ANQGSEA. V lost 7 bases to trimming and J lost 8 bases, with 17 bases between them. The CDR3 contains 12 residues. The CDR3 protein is CSDSPDRTGYTF. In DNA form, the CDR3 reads TGCAGCGATTCGCCTGACAGGACGGGCTACACCTTC.

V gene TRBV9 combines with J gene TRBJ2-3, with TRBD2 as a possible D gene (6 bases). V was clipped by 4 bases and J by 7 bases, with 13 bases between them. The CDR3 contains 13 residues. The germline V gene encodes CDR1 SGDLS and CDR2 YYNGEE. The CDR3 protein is CASSTDYSNTQYF. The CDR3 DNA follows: TGTGCCAGCAGCACGGACTACTCAAATACGCAGTATTTT.

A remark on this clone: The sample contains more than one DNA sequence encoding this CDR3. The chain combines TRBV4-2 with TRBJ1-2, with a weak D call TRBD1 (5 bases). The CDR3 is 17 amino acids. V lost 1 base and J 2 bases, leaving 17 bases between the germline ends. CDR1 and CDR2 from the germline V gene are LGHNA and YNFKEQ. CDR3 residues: CASSQVGEILLNYGYTF. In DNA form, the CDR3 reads TGTGCCAGCAGCCAAGTAGGGGAAATACTACTGAACTATGGCTACACCTTC.

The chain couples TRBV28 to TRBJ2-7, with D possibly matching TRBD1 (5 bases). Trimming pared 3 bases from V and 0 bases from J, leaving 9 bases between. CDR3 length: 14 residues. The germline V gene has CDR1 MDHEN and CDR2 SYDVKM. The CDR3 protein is CASSFYTGSYEQYF. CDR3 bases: TGTGCCAGCAGTTTCTATACAGGCTCCTACGAGCAGTACTTC.

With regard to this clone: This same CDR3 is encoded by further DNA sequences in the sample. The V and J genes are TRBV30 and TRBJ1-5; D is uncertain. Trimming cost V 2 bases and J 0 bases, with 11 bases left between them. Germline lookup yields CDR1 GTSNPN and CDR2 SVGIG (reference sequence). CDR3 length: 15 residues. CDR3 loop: CAWSLADYSNQPQHF. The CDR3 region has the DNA TGTGCCTGGAGTTTGGCAGATTATAGCAATCAGCCCCAGCATTTT.

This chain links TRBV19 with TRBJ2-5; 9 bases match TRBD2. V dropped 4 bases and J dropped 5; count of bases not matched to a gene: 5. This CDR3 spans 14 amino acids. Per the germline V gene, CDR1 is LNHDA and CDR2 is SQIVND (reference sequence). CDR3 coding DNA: TGTGCCAGTAGTAACGGACTAGCGAAGGAGACCCAGTACTTC. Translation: CASSNGLAKETQYF.

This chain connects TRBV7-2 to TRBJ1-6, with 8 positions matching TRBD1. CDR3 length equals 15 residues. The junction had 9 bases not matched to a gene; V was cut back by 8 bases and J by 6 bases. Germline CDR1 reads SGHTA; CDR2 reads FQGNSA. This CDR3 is CASGRQGLPNSPLHF. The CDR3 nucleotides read TGTGCCAGCGGCCGACAGGGGTTACCTAATTCACCCCTCCACTTT. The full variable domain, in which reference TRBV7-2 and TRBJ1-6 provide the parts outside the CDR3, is GAGVSQSPSNKVTEKGKDVELRCDPISGHTALYWYRQSLGQGLEFLIYFQGNSAPDKSGLPSDRFSAERTGGSVSTLTIQRTQQEDSAVYLCASGRQGLPNSPLHFGNGTRLTVT.

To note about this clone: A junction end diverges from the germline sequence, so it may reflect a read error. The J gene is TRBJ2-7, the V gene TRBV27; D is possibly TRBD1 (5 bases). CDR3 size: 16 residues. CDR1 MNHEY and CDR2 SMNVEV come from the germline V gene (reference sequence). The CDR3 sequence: CASRLSPRQGTYEQYF. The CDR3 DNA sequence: TGTGCCAGCAGGTTATCTCCACGGCAGGGCACCTACGAGCAGTACTTC.

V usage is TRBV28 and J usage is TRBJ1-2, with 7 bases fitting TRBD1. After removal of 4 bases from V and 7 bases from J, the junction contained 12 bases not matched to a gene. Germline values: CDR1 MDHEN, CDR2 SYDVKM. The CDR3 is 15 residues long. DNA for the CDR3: TGTGCCAGCAGTTCCCCCGACAGGGCCTCTAGTGGCTACACCTTC. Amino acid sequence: CASSSPDRASSGYTF.

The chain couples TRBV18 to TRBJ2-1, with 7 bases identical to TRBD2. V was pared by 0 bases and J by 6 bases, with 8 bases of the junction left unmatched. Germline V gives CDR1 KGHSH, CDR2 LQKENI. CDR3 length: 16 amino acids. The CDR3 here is CASSPPSKRESNEQFF. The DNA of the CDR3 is TGTGCCAGCTCACCACCTTCGAAGCGGGAAAGCAATGAGCAGTTCTTC.

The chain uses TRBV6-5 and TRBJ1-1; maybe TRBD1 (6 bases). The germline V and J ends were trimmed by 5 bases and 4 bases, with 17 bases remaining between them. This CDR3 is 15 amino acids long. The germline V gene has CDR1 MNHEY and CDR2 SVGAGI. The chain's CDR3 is CASSQTTARGTEAFF. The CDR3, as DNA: TGTGCCAGCAGTCAAACGACGGCCAGGGGCACTGAAGCTTTCTTT.

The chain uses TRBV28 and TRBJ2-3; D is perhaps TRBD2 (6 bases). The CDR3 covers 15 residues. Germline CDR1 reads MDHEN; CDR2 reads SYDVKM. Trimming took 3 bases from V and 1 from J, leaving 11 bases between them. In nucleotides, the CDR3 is TGTGCCAGCAGTTTTAGACTAGATGGCACAGATACGCAGTATTTT. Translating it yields CASSFRLDGTDTQYF.